What follows are 2 T cell receptor beta chains derived from one specimen sequenced in a study of cytomegalovirus exposure and HLA in healthy donors (dated by TCRdb to the late 2010s). Library method: the immunoSEQ multiplex PCR assay. For the multiplex PCR, a mixture combining 60 forward primers for TCR Vbeta segments and 13 reverse primers for TCR Jbeta segments was used. Imported from immuneACCESS, the table was reduced by TCRdb to in-frame sequences with V and J called. These copies leave out some clones; in studies compared against another copy, an unresolved V gene accounts for under half, and the cause of the remainder is not known. The sample table records under 150,000 clones; 84% of these occur just once. 2.5% of the sample goes to the ten largest clones. Material for sequencing was PBMCs. These TCRs come from a boy between 2 and 15 years old in good health and CMV-seronegative.

V and J are TRBV11-2 and TRBJ2-1; D is uncertain. The length of the CDR3 is 16 residues. Germline CDR1 SGHAT, CDR2 FQNNGV. V dropped 7 bases and J dropped 10 bases, with 26 bases sitting between them. The CDR3 sequence is CASTSPAGEQLREQFF. Written as DNA, the CDR3 is TGTGCCAGCACCAGCCCCGCTGGTGAGCAGTTGAGGGAGCAGTTCTTC.

The rearrangement links TRBV11-2 to TRBJ1-2; 10 bases line up with TRBD1. Trimming at V came to 7 bases and at J to 7 bases, leaving 9 bases not matched to a gene. The CDR3 length is 14 residues. Germline V gene lookup returns CDR1 SGHAT and CDR2 FQNNGV. CDR3 nucleotides: TGTGCCAGCAACACGGGGACAGGGGTTCGTGGCTACACCTTC. Translated: CASNTGTGVRGYTF.